Below are 18 T cell receptor beta chains sequenced from a single sample in a study of shared clonotypes between healthy human individuals (TCRdb year 2020). Receptors were amplified or captured by the immunoSEQ multiplex PCR assay. Held by TCRdb, this immuneACCESS table contains in-frame sequences only and omits some clones. Under half of the omission traces to an unresolved V gene where checked; the cause of the rest is unknown. The sample table shows approximately 2,200,000 clones, and 85% to 95% are seen once. The ten biggest clones cover more than 1.5% of the sample. CD8 naive samples consisted of CD45RO-negative cells that were positively selected for CCR7, yielding a CD45RA+CCR7+ population without TemRA cells. Sequences were obtained from naive CD8+ T cells from PBMCs. Read against the paper, the sample's cell subset or site label means: CD45RA+CCR7+. The receptors shown here come from a man between 18 and 29 years old in good health. Some clones in this sample may be carry-over from other donors' samples.

This chain links TRBV7-9 with TRBJ2-7; 8 positions agree with TRBD2. The CDR3 has 14 amino acids. V gave up 3 bases and J gave up 5 bases; unmatched junction bases: 6. Germline V lookup: CDR1 SEHNR, CDR2 FQNEAQ (reference sequence). DNA of the CDR3: TGTGCCAGCAGCTTTTCTAGCGGGTACGACGAGCAGTACTTC. The encoded protein is CASSFSSGYDEQYF.

The chain uses TRBV5-6 and TRBJ1-1, with D possibly matching TRBD1 (5 bases). Trimming stripped 1 base from V and 4 bases from J, with 11 bases between. Germline V lookup: CDR1 SGHDT, CDR2 YYEEEE. The CDR3 loop spans 14 amino acids. The CDR3 DNA follows: TGTGCCAGCAGCTTGTTGGGTGGGGGCACTGAAGCTTTCTTT. Amino acids: CASSLLGGGTEAFF. Using reference TRBV5-6 and TRBJ1-1 for the parts outside the CDR3, the full variable domain is DAGVTQSPTHLIKTRGQQVTLRCSPKSGHDTVSWYQQALGQGPQFIFQYYEEEERQRGNFPDRFSGHQFPNYSSELNVNALLLGDSALYLCASSLLGGGTEAFFGQGTRLTVV.

This clone was seen a handful of times. The chain combines TRBV27 with TRBJ1-1; D possibly corresponds to TRBD1 (6 bases). Trimming stripped 5 bases from V and 0 bases from J, with 16 bases between. The CDR3 consists of 16 residues. The germline V gene has CDR1 MNHEY and CDR2 SMNVEV (reference sequence). The CDR3, as DNA: TGTGCCAGCAGTCCCTTGACAGGACTCATGAACACTGAAGCTTTCTTT. Its protein is CASSPLTGLMNTEAFF.

Points on this clone: Other DNA sequences in the same sample also yield this CDR3. The chain employs TRBV27 and TRBJ2-6; D is uncertain. CDR1 is MNHEY, CDR2 SMNVEV, per germline (reference sequence). The germline V and J ends were trimmed by 3 bases and 4 bases, with 7 bases remaining between them. This CDR3 is built from 14 residues. CDR3 nucleotide sequence: TGTGCCAGCAGTTTCGTATCCGGGGCCAACGTCCTGACTTTC. This codes for CASSFVSGANVLTF.

This chain joins TRBV19 and TRBJ2-7; unclear D gene. The germline gives CDR1 LNHDA, CDR2 SQIVND (reference sequence). The CDR3 has 14 residues. The V and J ends lost 2 bases and 2 bases respectively, with 10 bases between them. The CDR3, as DNA: TGTGCCAGTAGTATAAGGGCGGACCCCTACGAGCAGTACTTC. It specifies CASSIRADPYEQYF.

This chain links TRBV2 with TRBJ1-2; 9 bases line up with TRBD1. The length of the CDR3 is 17 residues. Germline V gene data show CDR1 as SNHLY and CDR2 as FYNNEI. Losses at the gene ends were 6 bases for V and 7 bases for J; bases not matched to a gene: 18. The CDR3 is CASRPVPGQGRHSGYTF. CDR3 nucleotide sequence: TGTGCCAGCAGGCCAGTCCCGGGACAGGGTAGGCATTCTGGCTACACCTTC.

This clone has more than one count but fewer than ten. V and J are TRBV27 and TRBJ1-5, with a possible D match to TRBD1 (6 bases). Trimming pared 8 bases from V and 6 bases from J, leaving 14 bases between. In germline, CDR1 is MNHEY, CDR2 SMNVEV (reference sequence). The CDR3 runs to 13 residues. The CDR3 protein is CASFEGVGQPQHF. Here the CDR3 DNA reads TGTGCCAGCTTTGAGGGGGTGGGTCAGCCCCAGCATTTT.

The chain links TRBV5-6 to TRBJ2-7; 9 bases fit TRBD2. The germline V gene encodes CDR1 SGHDT and CDR2 YYEEEE. The CDR3 consists of 14 residues. V lost 0 bases to trimming and J lost 6 bases; unmatched junction nucleotides: 4. CDR3 sequence (DNA): TGTGCCAGCAGCTTGGAGGGACTAGCATCCGAGCAGTACTTC. Its protein product is CASSLEGLASEQYF.

This clone showed up just once. Here the CDR3 reads CASSLSELLTGELFF. The CDR3 DNA sequence: TGTGCCAGCAGTTTATCAGAGCTCCTCACCGGGGAGCTGTTTTTT. The chain recombines TRBV27 with TRBJ2-2; D ambiguous. Trimming took 0 bases from V and 4 from J, leaving 9 bases between them. The germline gives CDR1 MNHEY, CDR2 SMNVEV (reference sequence). The CDR3 has 15 residues.

The chain links TRBV27 to TRBJ2-7; perhaps TRBD1 as D (6 bases). The germline gives CDR1 MNHEY, CDR2 SMNVEV (reference sequence). Trimming removed 2 bases from V and 2 bases from J, with 10 bases in between. The CDR3 extends over 14 amino acids. The CDR3 nucleotides are TGTGCCAGCAGTTTAGCGACAGGACCCTACGAGCAGTACTTC. Translated, it gives CASSLATGPYEQYF.

The V and J genes are TRBV27 and TRBJ1-5; 11 nucleotides match TRBD1. The CDR3 has 16 amino acids. The J segment lost 2 bases and the V segment lost 9 bases, leaving 9 bases of the junction unmatched. CDR1 and CDR2 from the germline V gene are MNHEY and SMNVEV (reference sequence). DNA for the CDR3: TGTGCCAGACCGGACAGGGGGCTAGAATGCAATCAGCCCCAGCATTTT. It encodes CARPDRGLECNQPQHF.

Only a few counts were recorded for this clone. The same CDR3 arises from other DNA sequences in this sample as well. The genes are TRBV9 and TRBJ2-7; TRBD2 aligns across 13 bases. This CDR3 has 15 amino acids. CDR1 and CDR2 (germline): SGDLS, YYNGEE. Losses at the gene ends were 3 bases for V and 1 base for J; bases not matched to a gene: 1. The CDR3: CASSEGLAGSYEQYF. The CDR3 bases are TGTGCCAGCAGCGAGGGACTAGCGGGATCCTACGAGCAGTACTTC. The whole variable domain, remainder taken from reference TRBV9 and TRBJ2-7, is DSGVTQTPKHLITATGQRVTLRCSPRSGDLSVYWYQQSLDQGLQFLIQYYNGEERAKGNILERFSAQQFPDLHSELNLSSLELGDSALYFCASSEGLAGSYEQYFGPGTRLTVT.

In DNA form, the CDR3 reads TGTGCCAGCAGCTTCCCTATTCCGGGACTAGCGGGAGAGGGTAACTACAATGAGCAGTTCTTC. This sequence encodes CASSFPIPGLAGEGNYNEQFF. J is TRBJ2-1 and V is TRBV7-6; 14 positions match TRBD2. With V trimmed by 3 bases and J by 3 bases, 16 bases remained unmatched. Per the germline V gene, CDR1 is SGHVS and CDR2 is FNYEAQ. This CDR3 region has 21 residues.

V is TRBV7-3 and J is TRBJ2-2; no clear D gene. The CDR3 loop spans 12 amino acids. The germline V gene encodes CDR1 SGHTA and CDR2 FQGTGA. V lost 6 bases to trimming and J lost 3 bases, with 5 bases between them. The CDR3 is CASRAHTGELFF. Written as DNA, the CDR3 is TGTGCCAGCAGGGCCCACACCGGGGAGCTGTTTTTT. Full variable domain (rest looked up from reference TRBV7-3 and TRBJ2-2): GAGVSQTPSNKVTEKGKYVELRCDPISGHTALYWYRQSLGQGPEFLIYFQGTGAADDSGLPNDRFFAVRPEGSVSTLKIQRTERGDSAVYLCASRAHTGELFFGEGSRLTVL.

J is TRBJ2-7 and V is TRBV28; D may match TRBD1 or TRBD2 (5 bases each). The CDR3 is 14 residues long. The germline V and J ends were trimmed by 5 bases and 5 bases, with 16 bases remaining between them. Germline V CDR1 and CDR2: MDHEN, SYDVKM. The CDR3 sequence: CASSLPSQGHEQYF. As DNA, the CDR3 is TGTGCCAGCAGTCTCCCCTCGCAGGGACACGAGCAGTACTTC. Full variable domain (outside the CDR3, taken from reference TRBV28 and TRBJ2-7): DVKVTQSSRYLVKRTGEKVFLECVQDMDHENMFWYRQDPGLGLRLIYFSYDVKMKEKGDIPEGYSVSREKKERFSLILESASTNQTSMYLCASSLPSQGHEQYFGPGTRLTVT.

The chain has TRBV19 and TRBJ1-2; D uncertain. V lost 0 bases, J lost 1 base, and 15 bases lay in between. Germline V gene data show CDR1 as LNHDA and CDR2 as SQIVND (reference sequence). The CDR3 has 17 residues. The CDR3 DNA is TGTGCCAGTAGTATAGATGGCGGAGGGATTGATAACTATGGCTACACCTTC. Translation gives CASSIDGGGIDNYGYTF.

The V call is TRBV15, the J call TRBJ2-1; TRBD2 matches 7 bases. In germline, CDR1 is LNHNV, CDR2 YYDKDF (reference sequence). The CDR3 sequence is 14 residues long. The V and J ends lost 4 bases and 4 bases, in that order; junction bases with no gene match: 4. CDR3 in amino acids: CATSIREEYNEQFF. The CDR3 DNA is TGTGCCACCAGCATACGGGAGGAGTACAATGAGCAGTTCTTC.

On this clone itself: Relative to the germline gene, one junction end is altered; a read error may explain this. This chain connects TRBV9 to TRBJ2-4; 8 nucleotides align to TRBD1. This CDR3 region has 16 residues. Germline assignment: CDR1 SGDLS and CDR2 YYNGEE. The CDR3: CASSVAAGTGKDIQYF. The CDR3 bases are TGTGCCAGCAGCGTAGCTGCGGGGACAGGCAAAGACATTCAGTACTTC.